This is a list of T cell receptor beta chains from one sample in a study of blood T cell repertoires in COVID-19. Measured with immunoSEQ multiplex PCR; TCRdb has only the in-frame clones, and not every one. This sample carries under 250,000 clones, 65% to 90% of them seen once, and the ten largest clones take around 9.8%. Sequenced input: PBMCs or T cells enriched from blood (not recorded which). The receptors here all came from a woman between 45 and 60 years old with acute COVID-19. Both conserved end residues are part of each CDR3. The D gene is left open where the match is weak. Only part of the rows carry a size: once, few, many, or a class if the clone is expanded.

size,V,J,D,DNA,CDR3
.,TRBV25-1,TRBJ2-5,.,TGTGCCAGCAGTGACGACAGGACGCGAGGGGAGACCCAGTACTTC,CASSDDRTRGETQYF
.,TRBV7-6,TRBJ2-3,.,TGTGCCAGCAGCTTTGAACTCACAGATACGCAGTATTTT,CASSFELTDTQYF
.,TRBV30,TRBJ2-7,.,TGTGCCTGGAGTGGCAGGGACGAGCAGTACTTC,CAWSGRDEQYF
.,TRBV6-5,TRBJ1-2,.,TGTGCCAGCAGTCAGCAGGGGACCTATGGCTACACCTTC,CASSQQGTYGYTF
.,TRBV20-1,TRBJ1-1,.,TGCGCTAGGGGGGGTACCACTGAAGCTTTCTTT,CARGGTTEAFF
once,TRBV11-2,TRBJ2-5,TRBD1,TGTGCCAGCAGCTCCCGGGACAGACAAGAGACCCAGTACTTC,CASSSRDRQETQYF
.,TRBV19,TRBJ1-1,.,TGTGCCAGTAGTATAAGCCTCAACACTGAAGCTTTCTTT,CASSISLNTEAFF
.,TRBV9,TRBJ1-2,TRBD1,TGTGCCAGCAGCGTAGACGACAGGGAGTCAATTGGCTACACCTTC,CASSVDDRESIGYTF
.,TRBV2,TRBJ2-3,TRBD1,TGTGCCAGCGAGGGGCCGCCCGTCGTGACAGGGCTTTACACAGATACGCAGTATTTT,CASEGPPVVTGLYTDTQYF
.,TRBV5-1,TRBJ2-7,.,TGCGCCAGCAGCTTGGGCTTGCAGGCCTACGAGCAGTACTTC,CASSLGLQAYEQYF
.,TRBV5-1,TRBJ2-7,.,TGCGCCAGCAGTCCCCAGGGGTCCCTCTACGAGCAGTACTTC,CASSPQGSLYEQYF
.,TRBV2,TRBJ1-5,TRBD1,TGTGCCAGCAGTGGGACAGGGGCGAGGCAGCCCCAGCATTTT,CASSGTGARQPQHF
.,TRBV5-4,TRBJ2-1,TRBD2,TGTGCCAGCAGCCTGAGCGGGGGGGAAATTTATGAGCAGTTCTTC,CASSLSGGEIYEQFF
.,TRBV18,TRBJ1-6,TRBD1,TGTGCCAGCAGCCGGGACAGCGATTCACCCCTCCACTTT,CASSRDSDSPLHF
.,TRBV5-4,TRBJ2-3,.,TGTGCCAGCAGCCCACACGGGTCAACAACAGATACGCAGTATTTT,CASSPHGSTTDTQYF
once,TRBV15,TRBJ1-1,TRBD1,TGTGCCACCAGCAGGAACAGGGGTATGAACACTGAAGCTTTCTTT,CATSRNRGMNTEAFF
.,TRBV27,TRBJ1-6,.,TGTGCCAGCAGTTTATTGAAGACAGTTCCTAATTCACCCCTCCACTTT,CASSLLKTVPNSPLHF
.,TRBV25-1,TRBJ2-6,.,TGTGCCAGCAGGGAGGGATCTGGGGCCAACGTCCTGACTTTC,CASREGSGANVLTF
.,TRBV12-5,TRBJ2-7,.,TGTGCTAGTGGTTTGTCCATCCACGAGCAGTACTTC,CASGLSIHEQYF
few,TRBV12-3/TRBV12-4,TRBJ2-1,TRBD2,TGTGCCAGCAGGCTAGCGGGGGCTAATGAGCAGTTCTTC,CASRLAGANEQFF
.,TRBV5-6,TRBJ1-3,.,TGTGCCAGCAGCTTGGCAGGGTCGCACTCTGGAAACACCATATATTTT,CASSLAGSHSGNTIYF
.,TRBV6-5,TRBJ1-2,.,TGTGCCAATGAGGGGGACTATGGCTACACCTTC,CANEGDYGYTF
.,TRBV18,TRBJ2-6,TRBD1,TGTGCCAGCTCACCCCCCACAGGGGGCGCTGGGGCCAACGTCCTGACTTTC,CASSPPTGGAGANVLTF
.,TRBV4-1,TRBJ1-1,.,TGCGCCAGCAGCCAAGGCCGCGGGGGCCACACTGAAGCTTTCTTT,CASSQGRGGHTEAFF
.,TRBV12-3/TRBV12-4,TRBJ2-1,.,TGTGCCAGCAGCCCCCTTTTCAATGAGCAGTTCTTC,CASSPLFNEQFF
once,TRBV7-8,TRBJ1-4,TRBD1,TGTGCCAGCAGCTTATCTGCAGGGGGGAATGAAAAACTGTTTTTT,CASSLSAGGNEKLFF
once,TRBV29-1,TRBJ2-6,.,TGCAGCGTTCCAATCTCTGGGGCCAACGTCCTGACTTTC,CSVPISGANVLTF
.,TRBV27,TRBJ1-5,.,TGTGCCAGCAGTCCCACACCTGGTCAGCCCCAGCATTTT,CASSPTPGQPQHF
once,TRBV18,TRBJ1-5,TRBD1,TGTGCCAGCTCACCATTTGACAGGGGGCAAGGACAGCCCCAGCATTTT,CASSPFDRGQGQPQHF
few,TRBV7-9,TRBJ2-7,.,TGTGCCAGCAGCCGACTAGACTCAAGCTCCTACGAGCAGTACTTC,CASSRLDSSSYEQYF
once,TRBV4-3,TRBJ2-3,.,TGCGCCAGCAGCGAACAGGTCTTTAGCACAGATACGCAGTATTTT,CASSEQVFSTDTQYF
.,TRBV2,TRBJ1-2,.,TGTGCCAGCAGTGAGGGAGGGACGTATGGCTACACCTTC,CASSEGGTYGYTF
.,TRBV3-1/TRBV3-2,TRBJ1-1,.,TGTGCCAGCAGCCGCTCCGGGACACAAGCTTTCTTT,CASSRSGTQAFF
once,TRBV19,TRBJ1-1,TRBD1,TGTGCCAGTAGTCCGGGACAGGGGAACACTGAAGCTTTCTTT,CASSPGQGNTEAFF
.,TRBV6-5,TRBJ2-5,TRBD2,TGTGCCAGCAGTAAGGGGCTAGCGGCGGAGACCCAGTACTTC,CASSKGLAAETQYF
.,TRBV15,TRBJ2-3,.,TGTGCCACCAGCAGTGGGTCGGGGACAGATACGCAGTATTTT,CATSSGSGTDTQYF
many,TRBV6-5,TRBJ1-2,TRBD1,TGTGCCAGCAACCGAGGGGGACAGGGGGAAACGGGCTACACCTTC,CASNRGGQGETGYTF
.,TRBV19,TRBJ1-1,.,TGTGCCAGTAGTATCACAGGTGGTATGAACACTGAAGCTTTCTTT,CASSITGGMNTEAFF
.,TRBV25-1,TRBJ2-3,TRBD1,TGTGCCAGCAGCAGGACAGGGGGCGGTACAGATACGCAGTATTTT,CASSRTGGGTDTQYF
.,TRBV7-9,TRBJ1-4,TRBD1,TGTGCCAGCAGCAACGGACAGGGCCTTAATGAAAAACTGTTTTTT,CASSNGQGLNEKLFF
once,TRBV4-3,TRBJ1-2,.,TGCGCCAGCAGCGGAGATAGGGGGTCTAATGGCTACACCTTC,CASSGDRGSNGYTF
.,TRBV4-3,TRBJ2-5,.,TGCGCCAGCAGCCAAAGCCCGGTTACGGCGGGGGAGACCCAGTACTTC,CASSQSPVTAGETQYF
.,TRBV5-6,TRBJ1-3,.,TGTGCCAGCTACGGCTGGCAGGTCGGAAACACCATATATTTT,CASYGWQVGNTIYF
few,TRBV18,TRBJ1-1,TRBD1,TGTGCCAGCTCAGCCAGACAGGGGGTCACTGAAGCTTTCTTT,CASSARQGVTEAFF
.,TRBV7-2,TRBJ1-1,.,TGTGCCAGCAGCTTAGGGCAGTCGAACACTGAAGCTTTCTTT,CASSLGQSNTEAFF
.,TRBV27,TRBJ2-3,TRBD2,TGTGCCAGCAGTCCTAGGGAACTAGCGGGACACACAGATACGCAGTATTTT,CASSPRELAGHTDTQYF
.,TRBV4-3,TRBJ1-1,.,TGCGCCAGCAGCCAAGATTATGGGGGCGTGGACACTGAAGCTTTCTTT,CASSQDYGGVDTEAFF
.,TRBV5-1,TRBJ2-2,.,TGCGCCAGCAGGCCTACAGAGTCCACCGGGGAGCTGTTTTTT,CASRPTESTGELFF
.,TRBV13,TRBJ1-1,TRBD1,TGTGCCAGCATCCTCCAAGGGACAGGCGGGCGTGGTGAAGCTTTCTTT,CASILQGTGGRGEAFF
.,TRBV19,TRBJ2-7,.,TGTGCCAGTAGTAAGGACAACTACGAGCAGTACTTC,CASSKDNYEQYF
.,TRBV7-9,TRBJ1-1,TRBD1,TGTGCCAGCAGCTCAGGGACAGGGGCCAGCACTGAAGCTTTCTTT,CASSSGTGASTEAFF
.,TRBV6-6,TRBJ2-5,.,TGTGCCAGCGTACAGCCTCCCCAAGAGACCCAGTACTTC,CASVQPPQETQYF
.,TRBV29-1,TRBJ1-1,TRBD1,TGCAGCGTTAACAGGGGGATGAACACTGAAGCTTTCTTT,CSVNRGMNTEAFF
.,TRBV25-1,TRBJ2-1,TRBD2,TGTGCCAGCAGTGAAACTAGCGGGGGCTCCTACAATGAGCAGTTCTTC,CASSETSGGSYNEQFF